The sequence of this T cell receptor beta chain was determined in a study of a mutant IDH1 vaccine in newly diagnosed glioma. The data were produced by immunoSEQ multiplex PCR, yet TCRdb's version contains in-frame clones alone and is incomplete. The sample has tens of thousands of clones, approximately 83% seen once; the top ten hold 7% to 9%. The V and J ends lost 0 bases and 0 bases respectively, with 18 bases between them. CDR3 length equals 19 residues. Germline values: CDR1 MGHRA, CDR2 YSYEKL. Noted time point: baseline, week 1 (first vaccination visit). As to treatment: pre-vaccination baseline after standard-of-care therapy. Those who donated had recent WHO grade 3 or 4 IDH1-mutant, ATRX-lost astrocytomas.

The receptor was derived from a woman in her 50s with glioma. Specimen: PBMCs, collected from a glioma patient treated with radiotherapy, temozolomide or both. This chain uses TRBV4-1 with TRBJ2-1; D gene uncertain. As DNA, the CDR3 is TGCGCCAGCAGCCAAGATCTTCGGGCTTCCCTCCGCTCCTACAATGAGCAGTTCTTC. This gives the protein CASSQDLRASLRSYNEQFF.